These 26 T cell receptor beta chains came from one sample sequenced in a study of shared clonotypes between healthy human individuals. Using immunoSEQ multiplex PCR, the repertoire was profiled, and TCRdb retains in-frame clones only, with some absent. This sample has about 1 million clones, with around four fifths found just once. Sequencing input: memory CD4+ T cells sorted from blood. Described subset: CD45RA-negative fraction. These TCRs come from a man younger than 30 in good health.

CDR3 loop: CASSSQAGGPQYEQYF. The CDR3 DNA follows: TGTGCCAGCAGCTCGCAAGCGGGGGGGCCTCAGTACGAGCAGTACTTC. The chain couples TRBV5-4 to TRBJ2-7; the match to TRBD2 covers 10 bases. This CDR3 has 16 amino acids. V shed 3 bases and J 4 bases; nucleotides not matched to a gene: 10. In germline, CDR1 is SGHNT, CDR2 YYREEE (reference sequence). Using reference TRBV5-4 and TRBJ2-7 for the parts outside the CDR3, the full variable domain is ETGVTQSPTHLIKTRGQQVTLRCSSQSGHNTVSWYQQALGQGPQFIFQYYREEENGRGNFPPRFSGLQFPNYSSELNVNALELDDSALYLCASSSQAGGPQYEQYFGPGTRLTVT.

V and J are TRBV19 and TRBJ1-2; 9 bases fit TRBD1. Trimming took 5 bases from V and 6 from J; bases not matched to a gene: 10. Germline CDR1 is LNHDA and CDR2 is SQIVND (reference sequence). This CDR3 comprises 15 residues. The CDR3 here is CASSPTGTGSHGYTF. CDR3 bases: TGTGCCAGTAGTCCCACCGGGACAGGGAGCCATGGCTACACCTTC.

As concerns this clone: Mismatch with germline at one junction end may stem from a read error. The V call is TRBV7-2, the J call TRBJ2-7; 11 bases agree with TRBD2. The CDR3 runs to 15 residues. Germline CDR1 reads SGHTA; CDR2 reads FQGNSA. CDR3 nucleotide sequence: TGTGCCAGCAGCGGACCTGGGACTAGCGGTTACGTGCAGTACTTC. This codes for CASSGPGTSGYVQYF.

This chain connects TRBV30 to TRBJ1-4; 8 bases are shared with TRBD1. The germline V gene has CDR1 GTSNPN and CDR2 SVGIG (reference sequence). The CDR3 loop spans 13 amino acids. V shed 3 bases, J shed 6 bases, and the junction held 3 bases outside the gene matches. CDR3 in DNA: TGTGCCTGGAGCAGGGGGCTCTATGAAAAACTGTTTTTT. It yields the protein CAWSRGLYEKLFF.

The V call is TRBV28, the J call TRBJ2-2; TRBD1 matches at 7 bases. Germline V gives CDR1 MDHEN, CDR2 SYDVKM. V was clipped by 5 bases and J by 4 bases; unmatched bases: 7. The CDR3 is 15 amino acids. The CDR3 DNA is TGTGCCAGCAGTCCTTTGGGACAGTCCACCGGGGAGCTGTTTTTT. Translation: CASSPLGQSTGELFF.

V is TRBV30 and J is TRBJ1-2; D ambiguous. Trimming pared 5 bases from V and 5 bases from J, leaving 18 bases between. Per germline, CDR1 GTSNPN and CDR2 SVGIG (reference sequence). The CDR3 totals 14 residues. In nucleotides, the CDR3 is TGTGCCTGGGGCCACCCGGGTCGCTTATATGGCTACACCTTC. Translated, it gives CAWGHPGRLYGYTF.

V is TRBV6-6 and J is TRBJ1-6; D is unresolved. The CDR3 runs to 12 residues. CDR1 and CDR2 (germline): MNHNY, SVGAGI (reference sequence). The V end lost 0 bases, the J end lost 10 bases, and 4 bases lay between the germline ends. The CDR3 loop reads CASSYSDSPLHF. DNA of the CDR3: TGTGCCAGCAGTTACTCCGACTCACCCCTCCACTTT.

In its sample, this clone was seen a few times. The rearrangement joins TRBV4-3 to TRBJ2-7; 10 bases fit TRBD2. Trimming removed 0 bases from V and 2 bases from J; junction bases left unmatched: 7. The CDR3 is 17 amino acids. Looked up from germline, CDR1 is LGHNA and CDR2 is YSLEER. Here the CDR3 reads CASSQELAGVYPYEQYF. Written as DNA, the CDR3 is TGCGCCAGCAGCCAAGAGCTAGCGGGAGTATACCCCTACGAGCAGTACTTC.

The table lists this clone with a few counts. The J gene is TRBJ2-1, the V gene TRBV5-1; a possible D gene is TRBD1 (6 bases). Germline V gives CDR1 SGHRS, CDR2 YFSETQ. The V and J ends lost 0 bases and 0 bases respectively, with 10 bases between them. This CDR3 spans 16 amino acids. The CDR3 here is CASSLAGANSYNEQFF. As DNA, the CDR3 is TGCGCCAGCAGCTTGGCAGGGGCCAACTCCTACAATGAGCAGTTCTTC.

The chain combines TRBV30 with TRBJ2-6; D remains unclear. Germline V gene data show CDR1 as GTSNPN and CDR2 as SVGIG (reference sequence). This CDR3 region has 14 residues. V was shortened by 7 bases and J by 0 bases, with 10 bases between the two germline ends. As DNA, the CDR3 is TGTGCCTCCCACCCCGACTCTGGGGCCAACGTCCTGACTTTC. This gives the protein CASHPDSGANVLTF.

The chain couples TRBV7-9 to TRBJ2-7, with 7 bases that match TRBD2. V trimming: 1 base; J trimming: 5 bases; junction bases outside the gene matches: 11. The CDR3 spans 16 residues. CDR1 is SEHNR and CDR2 is FQNEAQ in the germline V gene (reference sequence). The CDR3 region has the DNA TGTGCCAGCAGCTTAGACCCCTGGGGGGGTGGGAACGAGCAGTACTTC. This sequence encodes CASSLDPWGGGNEQYF.

J is TRBJ1-6 and V is TRBV25-1, with D perhaps TRBD1 (6 bases). The CDR3 runs to 14 residues. The V gene lost 2 bases and the J gene lost 4 bases, with 6 bases spanning the gap. The germline V gene encodes CDR1 MGHDK and CDR2 SYGVNS. The DNA of the CDR3 is TGTGCCAGCAGTGAAGGACAGTATAATTCACCCCTCCACTTT. It encodes CASSEGQYNSPLHF. Combining the CDR3 with reference TRBV25-1 and TRBJ1-6 gives the whole variable domain EADIYQTPRYLVIGTGKKITLECSQTMGHDKMYWYQQDPGMELHLIHYSYGVNSTEKGDLSSESTVSRIRTEHFPLTLESARPSHTSQYLCASSEGQYNSPLHFGNGTRLTVT.

This clone was counted a single time. The V and J genes are TRBV19 and TRBJ1-4; D is unresolved. Trimming removed 5 bases at V and 5 bases at J, with 9 bases between. CDR3 size: 13 residues. Germline V gene sequence: CDR1 LNHDA, CDR2 SQIVND (reference sequence). The CDR3 sequence is CASSGQKNEKLFF. For the CDR3, the DNA is TGTGCCAGTAGTGGGCAGAAGAATGAAAAACTGTTTTTT.

The rearrangement uses TRBV5-6 and TRBJ2-3; D is unclear. This CDR3 is 16 amino acids long. The germline gives CDR1 SGHDT, CDR2 YYEEEE. Trimming removed 3 bases at V and 4 bases at J, with 18 bases between. The CDR3 DNA reads TGTGCCAGCAGCTCTATAACTCAGGACGGTTCAGATACGCAGTATTTT. Residues: CASSSITQDGSDTQYF.

Concerning this clone: This sample includes further DNA sequences coding for the same CDR3. The V call is TRBV11-2, the J call TRBJ1-3; TRBD1 matches at 8 bases. V lost 4 bases to trimming and J lost 4 bases; unmatched junction nucleotides: 3. This CDR3 contains 14 residues. The germline gives CDR1 SGHAT, CDR2 FQNNGV. CDR3 protein: CASSSQGAGNTIYF. CDR3 nucleotide sequence: TGTGCCAGCAGCTCCCAGGGGGCCGGAAACACCATATATTTT.

Here the CDR3 reads CASMIGTANTEAFF. CDR3 nucleotides: TGTGCCAGCATGATCGGGACGGCGAACACTGAAGCTTTCTTT. The chain is built from TRBV7-9 and TRBJ1-1; possibly TRBD1 for D (5 bases). CDR1 is SEHNR and CDR2 is FQNEAQ in the germline V gene (reference sequence). The CDR3 consists of 14 residues. V was trimmed by 7 bases and J by 1 base, leaving 13 bases between them.

The chain employs TRBV5-4 and TRBJ1-2; no firm D call. V lost 0 bases and J lost 3, with 6 bases in between. Germline V gene lookup returns CDR1 SGHNT and CDR2 YYREEE (reference sequence). The CDR3 sequence is 13 residues long. CDR3 sequence: CASSLDEDYGYTF. CDR3 bases: TGTGCCAGCAGCTTGGATGAGGACTATGGCTACACCTTC.

The V and J genes are TRBV6-6 and TRBJ1-1; D not certain. This CDR3 spans 15 amino acids. Trimming stripped 0 bases from V and 4 bases from J, with 12 bases between. The germline gives CDR1 MNHNY, CDR2 SVGAGI (reference sequence). CDR3 amino acids: CASSYSEGTGTEAFF. The CDR3, as DNA: TGTGCCAGCAGTTACTCGGAGGGTACGGGCACTGAAGCTTTCTTT.

The gene calls are TRBV2 and TRBJ2-7; 8 bases map to TRBD1. Germline V gives CDR1 SNHLY, CDR2 FYNNEI. CDR3 length equals 14 residues. The junction had 7 bases not matched to a gene; V was cut back by 6 bases and J by 3 bases. The CDR3 region is CASRDRQGFYEQYF. In DNA, the CDR3 is TGTGCCAGCAGGGACCGACAGGGGTTCTACGAGCAGTACTTC.

The rearrangement uses TRBV7-2 and TRBJ2-5; 9 nucleotides line up with TRBD2. Germline CDR1 SGHTA, CDR2 FQGNSA. J gave up 5 bases and V 0 bases, and 4 bases lay outside the gene matches. The CDR3 sequence is 15 residues long. This chain's CDR3 is CASSLARLAGETQYF. CDR3 bases: TGTGCCAGCAGCTTAGCACGGCTAGCGGGGGAGACCCAGTACTTC.

There are a few counts of this clone. The CDR3 protein is CARGASGADTQYF. CDR3 nucleotides: TGTGCCAGGGGGGCGTCCGGGGCAGATACGCAGTATTTT. The chain employs TRBV2 and TRBJ2-3; D possibly corresponds to TRBD1 (6 bases). Germline CDR1 is SNHLY and CDR2 is FYNNEI. With 9 bases removed from V and 4 bases from J, the gap between germline ends came to 14 bases. The CDR3 spans 13 residues.

The gene calls are TRBV28 and TRBJ1-5; tentatively, D is TRBD1 (5 bases). CDR3 size: 17 residues. From germline, CDR1 is MDHEN and CDR2 SYDVKM. The V gene lost 1 base and the J gene lost 2 bases, with 15 bases spanning the gap. CDR3 DNA: TGTGCCAGCAGTTTATACCGGGGGACCAGGGGCAATCAGCCCCAGCATTTT. Encoded protein: CASSLYRGTRGNQPQHF. Full variable domain (rest looked up from reference TRBV28 and TRBJ1-5): DVKVTQSSRYLVKRTGEKVFLECVQDMDHENMFWYRQDPGLGLRLIYFSYDVKMKEKGDIPEGYSVSREKKERFSLILESASTNQTSMYLCASSLYRGTRGNQPQHFGDGTRLSIL.

This clone was seen repeatedly, ten times or more. Other nucleotide sequences from this sample produce the same CDR3. The chain employs TRBV29-1 and TRBJ2-1; 10 nucleotides line up with TRBD2. This CDR3 region has 11 residues. V shed 6 bases, J shed 10 bases, and the junction held 3 bases outside the gene matches. Germline assignment: CDR1 SQVTM and CDR2 ANQGSEA. CDR3 sequence: CSVASGSEQFF. In DNA form, the CDR3 reads TGCAGCGTCGCTAGCGGGAGCGAGCAGTTCTTC.

The CDR3 DNA sequence: TGTGCCAGCAGTGAGGGACAGGTGGGAAACACCATATATTTT. Residues: CASSEGQVGNTIYF. The genes are TRBV28 and TRBJ1-3, with 8 bases lining up with TRBD1. This CDR3 spans 14 amino acids. V lost 5 bases and J lost 4; bases outside the gene matches: 4. Germline loops: CDR1 MDHEN, CDR2 SYDVKM.

The V gene is TRBV29-1, the J gene TRBJ1-2; D is uncertain. The CDR3 runs to 12 residues. Trimming shortened V by 3 bases and J by 1 base, and 6 bases separated the two germline ends. Germline V gives CDR1 SQVTM, CDR2 ANQGSEA. CDR3 residues: CSVDGVNYGYTF. The CDR3 region has the DNA TGCAGCGTTGACGGGGTTAACTATGGCTACACCTTC. Drawing the rest from reference TRBV29-1 and TRBJ1-2, the complete variable domain is SAVISQKPSRDICQRGTSLTIQCQVDSQVTMMFWYRQQPGQSLTLIATANQGSEATYESGFVIDKFPISRPNLTFSTLTVSNMSPEDSSIYLCSVDGVNYGYTFGSGTRLTVV.

V usage is TRBV10-3 and J usage is TRBJ2-3; 15 bases match TRBD2. This CDR3 spans 17 amino acids. Trimming at V came to 6 bases and at J to 0 bases, leaving 4 bases not matched to a gene. Germline lookup yields CDR1 ENHRY and CDR2 SYGVKD. This chain's CDR3 is CAIRPGTSGGSTDTQYF. The CDR3 nucleotides read TGTGCCATCAGGCCCGGGACTAGCGGGGGGAGCACAGATACGCAGTATTTT.